This T cell receptor (beta chain) emerged from a study of T cell responses to AZD1222 COVID-19 vaccine. Study overall: The study pooled second doses at about 4 or about 12 weeks.

The length of the CDR3 is 16 residues. Germline V lookup: CDR1 SGHTA, CDR2 FQGNSA. Trimming left V 6 bases short and J 0 bases short, with 15 bases between. This table comes from immunoSEQ multiplex PCR, and its TCRdb copy is limited to in-frame clones, with some not included. The data hold some 130,000 clones, with approximately 84% observed a single time. The sequencing used peripheral blood, collected on day 0 of AZD1222 vaccination. The chain couples TRBV7-2 to TRBJ1-5, with no clear D. The clonotype comes from an adult in good health. CDR3 sequence: CASSVGRIDSNQPQHF. CDR3 bases: TGTGCCAGCAGTGTAGGACGGATCGATAGCAATCAGCCCCAGCATTTT. Full variable domain (missing parts from reference TRBV7-2 and TRBJ1-5): GAGVSQSPSNKVTEKGKDVELRCDPISGHTALYWYRQSLGQGLEFLIYFQGNSAPDKSGLPSDRFSAERTGGSVSTLTIQRTQQEDSAVYLCASSVGRIDSNQPQHFGDGTRLSIL.